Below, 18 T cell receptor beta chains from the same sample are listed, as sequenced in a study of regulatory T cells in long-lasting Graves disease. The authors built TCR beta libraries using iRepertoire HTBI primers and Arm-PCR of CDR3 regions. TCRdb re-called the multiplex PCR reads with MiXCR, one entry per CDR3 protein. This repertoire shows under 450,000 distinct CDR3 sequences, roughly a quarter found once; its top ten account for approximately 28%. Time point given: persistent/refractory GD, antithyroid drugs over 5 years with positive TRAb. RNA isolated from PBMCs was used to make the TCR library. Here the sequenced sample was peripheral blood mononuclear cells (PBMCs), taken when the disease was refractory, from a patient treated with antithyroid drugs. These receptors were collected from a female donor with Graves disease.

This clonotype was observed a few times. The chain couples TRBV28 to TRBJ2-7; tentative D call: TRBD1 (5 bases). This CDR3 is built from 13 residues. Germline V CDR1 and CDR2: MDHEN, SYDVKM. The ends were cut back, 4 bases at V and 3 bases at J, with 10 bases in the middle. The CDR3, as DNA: TGTGCCAGCAGTTGGACAAGGGGCTACGAGCAGTACTTC. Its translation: CASSWTRGYEQYF.

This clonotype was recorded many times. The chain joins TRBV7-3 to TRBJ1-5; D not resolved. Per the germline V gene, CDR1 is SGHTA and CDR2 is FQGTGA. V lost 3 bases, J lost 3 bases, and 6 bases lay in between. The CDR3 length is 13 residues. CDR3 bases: TGTGCCAGCAGCTTGAGCAACAATCAGCCCCAGCATTTT. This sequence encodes CASSLSNNQPQHF.

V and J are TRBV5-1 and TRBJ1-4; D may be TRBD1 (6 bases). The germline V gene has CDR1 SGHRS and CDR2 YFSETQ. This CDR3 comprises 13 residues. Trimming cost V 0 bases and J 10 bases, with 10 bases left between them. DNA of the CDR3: TGCGCCAGCAGCTTGGTAGGAGGGGGAAAACTGTTTTTT. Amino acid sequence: CASSLVGGGKLFF.

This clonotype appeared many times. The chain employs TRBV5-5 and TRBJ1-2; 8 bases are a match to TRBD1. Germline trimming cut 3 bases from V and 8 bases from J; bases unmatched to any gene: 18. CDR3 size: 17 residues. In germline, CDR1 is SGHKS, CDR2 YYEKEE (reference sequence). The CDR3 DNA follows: TGTGCCAGCAGCTCCATGGCTTTTGGACAGGGAGAAGGAGGCTACACCTTC. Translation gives CASSSMAFGQGEGGYTF.

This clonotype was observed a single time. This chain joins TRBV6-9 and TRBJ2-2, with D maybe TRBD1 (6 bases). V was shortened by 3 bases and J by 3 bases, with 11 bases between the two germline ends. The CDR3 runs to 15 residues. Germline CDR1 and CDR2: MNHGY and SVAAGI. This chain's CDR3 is CASSYGRGDTGELFF. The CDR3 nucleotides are TGTGCCAGCAGTTACGGCAGGGGAGACACCGGGGAGCTGTTTTTT.

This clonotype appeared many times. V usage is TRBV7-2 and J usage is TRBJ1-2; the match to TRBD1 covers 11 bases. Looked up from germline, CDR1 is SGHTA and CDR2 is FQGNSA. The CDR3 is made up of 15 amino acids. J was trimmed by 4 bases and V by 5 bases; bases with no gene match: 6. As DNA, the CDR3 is TGTGCCAGCAGCCCGGGACAGGGGGTGGGCTATGGCTACACCTTC. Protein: CASSPGQGVGYGYTF.

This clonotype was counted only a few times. CDR3 DNA: TGCAGTGCTAGAAAATTAGCCGGTAGCGGTTGGCAAGAGACCCAGTACTTC. Protein sequence: CSARKLAGSGWQETQYF. The chain recombines TRBV20-1 with TRBJ2-5, with D tentatively TRBD2 (6 bases). This CDR3 comprises 17 residues. Trimming took 2 bases from V and 2 from J, leaving 21 bases between them. Per germline, CDR1 DFQATT and CDR2 SNEGSKA (reference sequence).

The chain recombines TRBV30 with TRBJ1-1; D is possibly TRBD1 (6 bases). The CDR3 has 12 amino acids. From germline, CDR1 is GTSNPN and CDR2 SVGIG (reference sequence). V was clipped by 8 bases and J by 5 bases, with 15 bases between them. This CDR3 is CARRTGWTEAFF. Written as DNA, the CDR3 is TGTGCCCGACGTACAGGGTGGACTGAAGCTTTCTTT.

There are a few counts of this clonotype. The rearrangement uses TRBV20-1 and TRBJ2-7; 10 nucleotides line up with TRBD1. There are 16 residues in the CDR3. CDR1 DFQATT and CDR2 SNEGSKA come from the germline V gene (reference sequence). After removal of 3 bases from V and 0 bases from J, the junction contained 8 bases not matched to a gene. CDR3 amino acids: CSARETGGRSSYEQYF. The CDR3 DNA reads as TGCAGTGCTAGGGAGACAGGGGGCAGAAGCTCCTACGAGCAGTACTTC.

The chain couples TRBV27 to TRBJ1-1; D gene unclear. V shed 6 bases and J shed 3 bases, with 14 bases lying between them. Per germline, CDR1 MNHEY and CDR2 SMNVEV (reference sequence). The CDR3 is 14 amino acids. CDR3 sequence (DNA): TGTGCCAGCAGGGGCTCCCGACCAGACACTGAAGCTTTCTTT. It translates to CASRGSRPDTEAFF.

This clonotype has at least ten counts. CDR3 loop: CASRKRGGSYEQYF. CDR3 sequence (DNA): TGTGCCAGCAGAAAAAGAGGTGGTTCCTACGAGCAGTACTTC. The V gene is TRBV27, the J gene TRBJ2-7; D is uncertain. CDR3 length: 14 amino acids. The germline gives CDR1 MNHEY, CDR2 SMNVEV (reference sequence). V was cut by 6 bases and J by 1 base, with 13 bases left in between.

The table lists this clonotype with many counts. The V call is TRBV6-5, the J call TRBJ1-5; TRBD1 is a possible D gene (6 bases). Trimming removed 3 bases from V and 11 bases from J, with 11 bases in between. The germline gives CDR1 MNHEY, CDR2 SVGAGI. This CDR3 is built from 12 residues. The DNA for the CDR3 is TGTGCCAGCAGTTATAGGGGGGAGGCCCAGCATTTT. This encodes CASSYRGEAQHF.

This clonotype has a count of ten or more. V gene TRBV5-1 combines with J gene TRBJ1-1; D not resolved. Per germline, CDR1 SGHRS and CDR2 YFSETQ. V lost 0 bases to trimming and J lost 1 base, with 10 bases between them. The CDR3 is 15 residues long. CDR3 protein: CASSLAGRTNTEAFF. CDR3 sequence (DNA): TGCGCCAGCAGCTTGGCCGGCAGGACGAACACTGAAGCTTTCTTT.

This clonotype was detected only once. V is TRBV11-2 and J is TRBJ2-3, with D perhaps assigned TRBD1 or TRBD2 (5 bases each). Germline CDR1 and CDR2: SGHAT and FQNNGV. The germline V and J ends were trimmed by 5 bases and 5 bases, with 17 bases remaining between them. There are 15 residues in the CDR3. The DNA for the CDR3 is TGTGCCAGCAGCCTCCGGGACCAGAAGGGAGATACGCAGTATTTT. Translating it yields CASSLRDQKGDTQYF.

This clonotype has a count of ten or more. The CDR3 is CASSENTEAFF. The CDR3 DNA follows: TGTGCCAGCAGTGAGAACACTGAAGCTTTCTTT. The genes are TRBV6-1 and TRBJ1-1; D unclear. Trimming pared 3 bases from V and 1 base from J, leaving 0 bases between. The V gene's germline CDR1 is MNHNS and CDR2 SASEGT. This CDR3 comprises 11 residues.

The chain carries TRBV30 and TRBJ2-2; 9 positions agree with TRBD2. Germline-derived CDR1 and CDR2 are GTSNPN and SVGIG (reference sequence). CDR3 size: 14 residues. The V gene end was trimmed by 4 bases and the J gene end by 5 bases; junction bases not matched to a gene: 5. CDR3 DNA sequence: TGTGCCTGGACTAGCGGGATTAGGACCGGGGAGCTGTTTTTT. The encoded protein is CAWTSGIRTGELFF.

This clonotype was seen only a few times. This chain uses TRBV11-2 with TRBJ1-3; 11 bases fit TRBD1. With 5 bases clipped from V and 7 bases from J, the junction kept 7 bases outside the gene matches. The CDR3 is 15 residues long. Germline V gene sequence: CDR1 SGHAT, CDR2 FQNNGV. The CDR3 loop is CASSPDRGHGNTIYF. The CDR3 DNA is TGTGCCAGCAGCCCGGACAGGGGGCACGGGAACACCATATATTTT.

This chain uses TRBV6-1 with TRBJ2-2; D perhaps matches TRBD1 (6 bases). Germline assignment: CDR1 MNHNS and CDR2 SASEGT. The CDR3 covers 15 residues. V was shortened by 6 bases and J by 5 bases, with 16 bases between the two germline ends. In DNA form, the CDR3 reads TGTGCCAGCAGACCCGGGACAATGTTGACCGGGGAGCTGTTTTTT. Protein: CASRPGTMLTGELFF.